This entry concerns a single T cell receptor beta chain. The data derive from a study of identical twins. The germline gives CDR1 PRHDT, CDR2 FYEKMQ (reference sequence). V lost 2 bases, J lost 8 bases, and 8 bases stayed unmatched. This CDR3 has 16 residues. Each CDR3 protein gets one entry after TCRdb re-called the 5' RACE reads with MiXCR. The sample contains 1.5 million or so distinct CDR3 sequences, less than 35% of which appear only once. Source material: cord blood. The rearrangement joins TRBV13 to TRBJ2-1; 11 bases agree with TRBD2. The clonotype was recovered from a newborn girl in good health. The CDR3 DNA follows: TGTGCCAGCAGCTTATATAGGCTAGCGGGAGGAGATGAGCAGTTCTTC. This sequence encodes CASSLYRLAGGDEQFF.